One T cell receptor beta chain is described in this entry. This table comes from immunoSEQ multiplex PCR, and its TCRdb copy is limited to in-frame clones, with some not included. The sample consists of about 200,000 clones, around nine tenths of them appearing once. The CDR3 is 13 residues long. Germline lookup yields CDR1 MNHEY and CDR2 SVGAGI. The V end was cut by 8 bases, the J end by 3 bases, with 13 bases between. This entry belongs to a study of blood T cell repertoires in COVID-19. This receptor was obtained from a man aged 55 to 70 who had recovered from COVID-19. The sample was peripheral blood. The rearrangement joins TRBV6-5 to TRBJ2-5, with D possibly TRBD2 on 6 matching bases. CDR3 DNA: TGTGCCAGCGGGGGGATTGGGAAAGAGACCCAGTACTTC. Amino acid sequence: CASGGIGKETQYF.